This T cell receptor beta chain was identified in a study of T cell repertoires in cytomegalovirus infection. Study-level findings and limits: Within the response measured ex vivo, HLA-C-restricted CMV-specific TCR beta clonotypes were dominant.

This CDR3 spans 15 amino acids. Germline V gene data show CDR1 as SGHTA and CDR2 as FQGNSA. The V gene lost 0 bases and the J gene lost 5 bases, with 13 bases spanning the gap. This clonotype was found many times. As yet, its antigen is unknown. TCRdb itself ran the reads through MiXCR, one entry per CDR3 protein. Among about 240,000 distinct CDR3 sequences listed, 6% to 8% were seen once. The rearrangement uses TRBV7-2 and TRBJ1-1; D perhaps matches TRBD1 (5 bases). Sequencing was performed on PBMCs. The TCR comes from a human donor in good health (CMV status not recorded). Some clones in this sample may be carry-over from other donors' samples. Written as DNA, the CDR3 is TGTGCCAGCAGCTTAGCAGCAGGGTATATGACTGAAGCTTTCTTT. It codes for CASSLAAGYMTEAFF.